These T cell receptor beta chains were read from a single sample in a study of T cell repertoires in cytomegalovirus infection. From the reads, TCRdb called clonotypes with MiXCR, one entry per CDR3 protein. The sample holds fewer than 200,000 distinct CDR3 sequences, 14% seen once. The source material was PBMCs. Receptors originate from a human donor in good health (CMV status not recorded). Some clones in this sample may be carry-over from other donors' samples. Both conserved end residues are part of each CDR3. D genes are given only for firm matches. Only part of the rows carry a size: once, few, many, or a class if the clone is expanded.

v_call	clone_size	d_call	j_call	cdr3_nt	cdr3_aa
TRBV20-1	many	.	TRBJ1-2	TGCAGTGCTATCCCTCTTAGCTATGGCTACACCTTC	CSAIPLSYGYTF
TRBV5-1	few	.	TRBJ1-6	TGCGCCAGCAGCTCGGGACATAGAGATTCACCCCTCCACTTT	CASSSGHRDSPLHF
TRBV19	.	.	TRBJ2-1	TGTGCCAGTAGTATACCCTCGCCGGGGGAGCAGTTCTTC	CASSIPSPGEQFF
TRBV7-9	many	.	TRBJ2-1	TGTGCCAGCAGCTCCCCAAAGCAGTTCTTC	CASSSPKQFF
TRBV19	many	TRBD2	TRBJ2-5	TGTGCCAGTAGTGACATAGCGGGAGTAGTTGAGACCCAGTACTTC	CASSDIAGVVETQYF
TRBV19	few	.	TRBJ2-3	TGTGCCAGTACCTTATTCAAGACTCTCACAGATACGCAGTATTTT	CASTLFKTLTDTQYF
TRBV19	.	.	TRBJ2-6	TGTGCCAGTTGCGGGACATTCGAGGCCAACGTCCTGACTTTC	CASCGTFEANVLTF
TRBV7-2	many	.	TRBJ2-7	TGTGCCAGCAGCTCGCAAGCTGGAAGCTCCTACGAGCAGTACTTC	CASSSQAGSSYEQYF
TRBV7-9	many	TRBD1	TRBJ2-7	TGTGCCAGCAGCTTACGGGACAGGTCCTACGAGCAGTACTTC	CASSLRDRSYEQYF
TRBV9	.	.	TRBJ2-3	TGTGCCAGCTGCCCAGGGGGGGCCTACACAGATACGCAGTATTTT	CASCPGGAYTDTQYF